This record looks at one T cell receptor (beta chain) sequence and its context. In this sample, this clonotype turned up a few times. The antigen this receptor binds is unknown. No base qualities exist here, and no much larger clone lies one base off it. These data originate in a study of T cells after yellow fever vaccination (dated by TCRdb to about 2019). With regard to the full study: The SMART-Seq v4 Ultra Low Input RNA kit was used to prepare libraries from fractions with low cell numbers. To track T-cell clones before and after primary and booster YFV17D yellow fever vaccination, bulk TCR alpha and beta repertoires were sequenced longitudinally. Two healthy male donors made up the cohort, one aged 18 to 29 years and the other aged 30 to 39 years. Blood was collected at multiple timepoints before and after primary and secondary immunization, and bulk PBMC replicates and cell subsets were isolated. What the study reported, not specific to this receptor: Most clones expanded after primary vaccination were re-detected after the booster (around 96% of CD4 and 88% of CD8), suggesting broad memory maintenance. Computational filtering was needed because FACS-sorted repertoires could contain abundant contaminating clonotypes from the bulk population. The study included only two donors, which limits how far the findings can be generalized. A small fraction of clonotypes appeared in both the CD4 and CD8 compartments, likely as a result of convergent recombination. The secondary T-cell response was weaker than the primary response but faster, peaking on day 5 instead of day 15.

In light of the paper, this sample's treatment or condition label describes: live attenuated yellow fever vaccine strain. A standard Ficoll-Paque protocol was used to isolate PBMCs from peripheral blood. Dynabeads CD4 and CD8 positive selection kits were used to isolate CD4 and CD8 T-cell fractions. TriZol was used to extract RNA from bulk PBMCs, CD4 and CD8 fractions, and dextramer-positive and dextramer-negative fractions. Synthesis of TCR cDNA relied on 5'RACE template switching, a step that introduced a universal primer site along with unique molecular identifiers. Priming for cDNA synthesis came from both the TCR alpha and TCR beta constant segments. Library amplification used two PCR steps, and the second PCR step added sample barcodes and sequencing adapters. Sequencing of libraries was performed on Illumina HiSeq 2500 (2x100 bp) or NovaSeq (2x150 bp). In the paper's pipeline: Reads were demultiplexed and collapsed into UMI consensus sequences with MIGEC, and V(D)J alignment was performed with MiXCR. Using edgeR on replicate PBMC samples, clonotypes were called vaccine-responding if FDR was below 0.01 and the log2 fold change was above 5 up to day 15. Each bulk clonotype was labeled CD4 or CD8 based on which sequenced repertoire, CD4 or CD8, contained the clonotype at higher abundance. The public reads were run again by TCRdb, first through fastp at Q25 and then through MiXCR, and only productive beta chains were kept. Entries are consolidated by CDR3 protein sequence, retaining the most common genes and DNA. V and J calls and clone size were set by TCRdb, not the authors. This sample has about 160,000 distinct CDR3 sequences in its table, and 6% to 7.5% of those were observed once. The top ten clones comprise 2.5% to 3% of the sample.

Reading from cysteine to phenylalanine, the CDR3 counts 16 amino acids. Here the CDR3 DNA is all that survives: 48 bases in frame from base 1. Via the germline V gene, CDR1 is SGHTA and CDR2 FQGNSA. Trimming removed 1 base from V and 4 bases from J; the gene matches leave 8 bases unexplained. The V and J segments used are TRBV7-2 and TRBJ2-5; TRBD2 lines up with 8 middle nucleotides. The clonotype comes from a man between 18 and 29 years old who received the YFV17D yellow fever vaccine. Material: CD4+ T cells sorted from PBMCs, obtained 5 days after the first yellow fever vaccination. The DNA sequence is given as TGTGCCAGCAGCTTAGGACTAGCGCGGGGGCCAGAGACCCAGTACTTC. Its product reads: CASSLGLARGPETQYF.